This T cell receptor (beta chain) derives from a study of CD8+CD57+ T cells in acquired aplastic anemia. Overall study findings and caveats: Patients and controls shared just under 30 CD8+ CDR3 sequences, highly expressed in patients. Patients and healthy controls showed no significant CD8+ Simpson's diversity difference.

Genomic DNA acted as the template from which TCR beta VDJ combination and CDR3 sequence profiling were carried out. MiXCR was run by TCRdb on the reads, yielding one entry per CDR3 protein. Of under 500,000 distinct CDR3 sequences listed, roughly a third are singletons. All sequencing subjects had displayed CD8+CD57+ cell expansion on flow cytometry. Many counts were recorded for this clonotype. Its antigen remains unknown. Deletions cut 6 bases from V and 3 bases from J, with 20 bases between. The CDR3 totals 15 residues. Germline V gene lookup returns CDR1 DFQATT and CDR2 SNEGSKA (reference sequence).

The sample was sorted CD4+, CD8+, or CD8+CD57+ T cells (not recorded which) from PBMCs. The V gene is TRBV20-1, the J gene TRBJ1-2; D perhaps matches TRBD1 (5 bases). The receptor's source is a human donor with aplastic anemia. CDR3: CSAVLEGRVDYGYTF. As DNA, the CDR3 is TGCAGTGCGGTTCTGGAGGGGAGGGTAGACTATGGCTACACCTTC.